This T cell receptor (beta chain) came from a study of OX40 agonist ivuxolimab in advanced cancers. Here immunoSEQ multiplex PCR was the method, and the copy in TCRdb shows in-frame clones only, minus some. The data hold fewer than 75,000 clones, with about 83% observed a single time. Germline CDR1 SGDLS, CDR2 YYNGEE. V was clipped by 0 bases and J by 5 bases; unmatched bases: 3. The CDR3 is 14 residues long. The sequence was collected from an adult with an advanced solid tumor such as melanoma, head and neck, liver or kidney cancer. The chain carries TRBV9 and TRBJ1-2, with 8 bases lining up with TRBD1. Specimen: CD4+ or CD8+ T cells sorted from blood, collected in a trial of the OX40 agonist ivuxolimab. The CDR3 DNA reads TGTGCCAGCAGCGTAGTCACAGGGGGATATGGCTACACCTTC. Its translation: CASSVVTGGYGYTF.